The clone carrying this T cell receptor beta chain was seen ten or more times. This specimen comes from a study of T cells in Graves' hyperthyroidism and ophthalmopathy. Germline-derived CDR1 and CDR2 are KGHSH and LQKENI. V was pared by 2 bases and J by 0 bases, with 5 bases between. This CDR3 comprises 14 residues. Amplification of TCR beta CDR3 regions was performed using RNA transcripts as template. HTBI primers were used for first-round RT-PCR of the TCR CDR3. One entry per CDR3 protein, called by TCRdb with MiXCR from the multiplex PCR reads. The data show about 600,000 distinct CDR3 sequences, 16% seen once.

This TCR derives from a woman between 40 and 55 years old with Graves' ophthalmopathy. Sequencing was performed on blood. V gene TRBV18 combines with J gene TRBJ2-1; D remains unclear. The CDR3 loop reads CASSPDNSYNEQFF. CDR3 DNA sequence: TGTGCCAGCTCACCAGATAACTCCTACAATGAGCAGTTCTTC.